The T cell receptor (beta chain) under discussion was sequenced for a study of T cells in Graves' hyperthyroidism and ophthalmopathy. Overall study results and limits: In the blood, most expanded thyroid clonotypes above 0.001 appeared as well. A model of 13 V-J features distinguished ophthalmopathy from stable hyperthyroidism.

Amplified regions were TCR beta CDR3 sequences from RNA transcripts. The study used the HTBI primer set for a first-round RT-PCR of the TCR CDR3. From the multiplex PCR reads, TCRdb called clonotypes with MiXCR, one entry per CDR3 protein. The sample has about 270,000 distinct CDR3 sequences, approximately 25% seen once. Note on this clonotype: Its target is not known.

This CDR3 spans 15 amino acids. The V gene's germline CDR1 is MNHNS and CDR2 SASEGT. V lost 4 bases to trimming and J lost 3 bases; unmatched junction nucleotides: 5. The chain links TRBV6-1 to TRBJ2-7, with TRBD1 identical over 11 bases. This sequence originates from a woman between 40 and 50 years old with Graves' ophthalmopathy. The sequenced material came from blood. CDR3 sequence (DNA): TGTGCCAGCAGTGTATCCGGGACAGGGGGCTACGAGCAGTACTTC. Amino acids: CASSVSGTGGYEQYF.